This entry lists 27 T cell receptor beta chains sequenced from one sample in a study of T cell responses to AZD1222 COVID-19 vaccine. Sequencing used immunoSEQ multiplex PCR; TCRdb keeps in-frame clones, though not all of them. The sample has some 99,000 clones, approximately 87% seen once. This specimen was peripheral blood, taken 28 days after the second AZD1222 dose. Source of these receptors: an adult who received the AZD1222 COVID-19 vaccine.

This clone was counted once. V gene TRBV19 combines with J gene TRBJ1-2; 9 bases fit TRBD1. J was trimmed by 8 bases and V by 6 bases; bases with no gene match: 7. Germline CDR1 and CDR2: LNHDA and SQIVND (reference sequence). The CDR3 runs to 13 residues. The DNA of the CDR3 is TGTGCCAGTAGCTCCGGGACAGGGAAAGGCTACACCTTC. Translated: CASSSGTGKGYTF.

On this clone itself: A much larger clone lies a single base off, so this may be a read error. The chain couples TRBV2 to TRBJ2-1; D unresolved. This CDR3 spans 12 amino acids. V lost 6 bases, J lost 4 bases, and 7 bases lay in between. Looked up from germline, CDR1 is SNHLY and CDR2 is FYNNEI. The CDR3 loop is CASRDVYNEQFF. As DNA, the CDR3 is TGTGCCAGCAGAGACGTATACAATGAGCAGTTCTTC. The whole variable domain, filled in from reference TRBV2 and TRBJ2-1, reads EPEVTQTPSHQVTQMGQEVILRCVPISNHLYFYWYRQILGQKVEFLVSFYNNEISEKSEIFDDQFSVERPDGSNFTLKIRSTKLEDSAMYFCASRDVYNEQFFGPGTRLTVL.

This rearrangement joins TRBV7-3 to TRBJ2-3; D perhaps matches TRBD2 (5 bases). Germline values: CDR1 SGHTA, CDR2 FQGTGA. The CDR3 covers 16 residues. Trimming removed 5 bases from V and 2 bases from J, with 17 bases in between. The CDR3 DNA follows: TGTGCCAGCAGCAGATACGGACTCGGCCTCACAGATACGCAGTATTTT. This gives the protein CASSRYGLGLTDTQYF.

The chain combines TRBV6-4 with TRBJ2-3; D unresolved. This CDR3 spans 16 amino acids. CDR1 and CDR2 (germline): MRHNA, SNTAGT. V was trimmed by 6 bases and J by 5 bases, leaving 21 bases between them. The CDR3 reads CASSDRAGSSLDTQYF. CDR3 in DNA: TGTGCCAGCAGCGACCGGGCCGGCTCTTCTCTAGATACGCAGTATTTT.

DNA for the CDR3: TGTGCCAGCAGCTCCTTTGGGGTCCGAAGCACTGAAGCTTTCTTT. As protein: CASSSFGVRSTEAFF. The chain has TRBV7-2 and TRBJ1-1; no firm D call. V lost 4 bases to trimming and J lost 4 bases, with 16 bases between them. The CDR3 consists of 15 residues. Germline CDR1 is SGHTA and CDR2 is FQGNSA.

This clone has a handful of counts. V usage is TRBV7-2 and J usage is TRBJ1-1; D gene unclear. Germline V gene sequence: CDR1 SGHTA, CDR2 FQGNSA. V dropped 2 bases and J dropped 4 bases, with 11 bases sitting between them. The CDR3 extends over 14 amino acids. CDR3 sequence: CASSLIGFSTEAFF. CDR3 DNA: TGTGCCAGCAGCTTAATAGGATTTAGCACTGAAGCTTTCTTT.

This rearrangement joins TRBV20-1 to TRBJ1-1; D remains ambiguous. The V gene's germline CDR1 is DFQATT and CDR2 SNEGSKA (reference sequence). V lost 2 bases to trimming and J lost 0 bases, with 1 base between them. The CDR3 extends over 11 amino acids. CDR3 sequence: CSARLNTEAFF. In DNA form, the CDR3 reads TGCAGTGCTAGATTGAACACTGAAGCTTTCTTT.

The sample holds one count of this clone. V usage is TRBV5-1 and J usage is TRBJ2-7; 9 bases are shared with TRBD2. V gave up 2 bases and J gave up 0 bases; unmatched junction bases: 6. The CDR3 sequence is 16 residues long. Germline-derived CDR1 and CDR2 are SGHRS and YFSETQ. CDR3 DNA sequence: TGCGCCAGCAGCTTAACCCCTAGCGGGGACTCCTACGAGCAGTACTTC. It yields the protein CASSLTPSGDSYEQYF.

This clone occurred once. The chain links TRBV7-2 to TRBJ2-7, with 8 bases matching TRBD2. The CDR3 is 15 amino acids. CDR1 is SGHTA and CDR2 is FQGNSA in the germline V gene. The V gene end was trimmed by 2 bases and the J gene end by 5 bases; junction bases not matched to a gene: 8. In DNA, the CDR3 is TGTGCCAGCAGCTTAAAGAGCGGGAGACAGAACGAGCAGTACTTC. It is translated as CASSLKSGRQNEQYF.

V gene TRBV18 combines with J gene TRBJ1-3, with D unresolved. The germline gives CDR1 KGHSH, CDR2 LQKENI. CDR3 length: 11 residues. V lost 4 bases to trimming and J lost 4 bases, with 2 bases between them. The CDR3 DNA is TGTGCCAGCTCACGAGGAAACACCATATATTTT. It yields the protein CASSRGNTIYF.

In its sample, this clone was seen once. The chain joins TRBV19 to TRBJ2-2; a possible D gene is TRBD1 (5 bases). The germline V and J ends were trimmed by 9 bases and 5 bases, with 22 bases remaining between them. CDR1 and CDR2 from the germline V gene are LNHDA and SQIVND (reference sequence). This CDR3 contains 16 residues. The CDR3 coding sequence is TGTGCCAGCCGTGGGGCCCGTGGGGTATGGACCGGGGAGCTGTTTTTT. This gives the protein CASRGARGVWTGELFF. The variable domain in full, completed from reference TRBV19 and TRBJ2-2, reads DGGITQSPKYLFRKEGQNVTLSCEQNLNHDAMYWYRQDPGQGLRLIYYSQIVNDFQKGDIAEGYSVSREKKESFPLTVTSAQKNPTAFYLCASRGARGVWTGELFFGEGSRLTVL.

The chain uses TRBV7-9 and TRBJ2-7; 8 nucleotides agree with TRBD1. The CDR3 is 16 residues long. CDR1 is SEHNR, CDR2 FQNEAQ, per germline (reference sequence). The V and J ends lost 5 bases and 4 bases, in that order; junction bases with no gene match: 13. CDR3 nucleotide sequence: TGTGCCAGCAGCCCCCACCTTTGGGACAGGAGATACGAGCAGTACTTC. Translation: CASSPHLWDRRYEQYF.

This rearrangement joins TRBV4-1 to TRBJ2-7; the D call may be TRBD1 or TRBD2 (5 bases each). The germline CDR1 and CDR2 sequences are MGHRA and YSYEKL. This CDR3 contains 15 residues. V lost 4 bases and J lost 3, with 16 bases in between. Here the CDR3 DNA reads TGCGCCAGCAGCCCAGCCGGGACCAGAAACTACGAGCAGTACTTC. This sequence encodes CASSPAGTRNYEQYF.

This clone is a singleton in its sample. V and J are TRBV5-1 and TRBJ1-1; possible D gene TRBD1, 6 bases. Germline CDR1 and CDR2: SGHRS and YFSETQ. This CDR3 region has 16 residues. V was trimmed by 4 bases and J by 2 bases, leaving 18 bases between them. The CDR3 DNA reads as TGCGCCAGCAGCGGCGTGCGTGGGGGGCCAAACACTGAAGCTTTCTTT. Amino acid sequence: CASSGVRGGPNTEAFF.

The chain joins TRBV7-9 to TRBJ1-4, with a possible D match to TRBD1 (5 bases). V was shortened by 2 bases and J by 8 bases, with 18 bases between the two germline ends. Germline assignment: CDR1 SEHNR and CDR2 FQNEAQ (reference sequence). The CDR3 spans 16 residues. The CDR3 here is CASSLTPRRGDEKLFF. The CDR3 DNA reads as TGTGCCAGCAGCTTAACGCCGAGAAGGGGTGACGAAAAACTGTTTTTT. Complete variable domain (other parts from reference TRBV7-9 and TRBJ1-4): DTGVSQNPRHKITKRGQNVTFRCDPISEHNRLYWYRQTLGQGPEFLTYFQNEAQLEKSRLLSDRFSAERPKGSFSTLEIQRTEQGDSAMYLCASSLTPRRGDEKLFFGSGTQLSVL.

V and J are TRBV7-2 and TRBJ1-5, with 10 bases fitting TRBD1. The trim removed 3 bases at V and 2 bases at J, leaving 4 bases unmatched. The CDR3 runs 16 residues. Germline CDR1 reads SGHTA; CDR2 reads FQGNSA. The CDR3: CASSFTGTGGNQPQHF. For the CDR3, the DNA is TGTGCCAGCAGCTTCACCGGGACAGGGGGCAATCAGCCCCAGCATTTT.

V usage is TRBV6-2 or TRBV6-3 and J usage is TRBJ1-4, with D hard to call. The CDR3 extends over 14 amino acids. Trimming removed 4 bases from V and 8 bases from J, with 14 bases in between. The germline gives CDR1 MNHEY, CDR2 SVGEGT. The CDR3 DNA sequence: TGTGCCAGCAGTTTTGGGTCGCTAGAAGAAAAACTGTTTTTT. Its protein is CASSFGSLEEKLFF.

This clone showed up just a few times. The chain combines TRBV6-5 with TRBJ2-2, with D tentatively TRBD1 (6 bases). Germline V gene sequence: CDR1 MNHEY, CDR2 SVGAGI. Trimming took 8 bases from V and 4 from J, leaving 14 bases between them. The CDR3 runs 14 residues. DNA for the CDR3: TGTGCCAGCTCCGGACAGCACCTCACCGGGGAGCTGTTTTTT. As protein: CASSGQHLTGELFF.

The chain is built from TRBV4-1 and TRBJ1-2, with D hard to call. The CDR3 length is 13 residues. The V end was cut by 4 bases, the J end by 5 bases, with 11 bases between. Germline loops: CDR1 MGHRA, CDR2 YSYEKL. CDR3 nucleotides: TGCGCCAGCAGCCCCCGAAATATGTATGGCTACACCTTC. It codes for CASSPRNMYGYTF.

The chain employs TRBV7-2 and TRBJ1-1; D is ambiguous. CDR3 length equals 14 residues. Germline V gene sequence: CDR1 SGHTA, CDR2 FQGNSA. The germline V and J ends were trimmed by 2 bases and 4 bases, with 11 bases remaining between them. The CDR3 sequence is CASSLRGFSTEAFF. In nucleotides, the CDR3 is TGTGCCAGCAGCTTACGGGGTTTCTCCACTGAAGCTTTCTTT.

As to this clone: This specimen includes other DNA sequences encoding the same CDR3. The chain joins TRBV7-9 to TRBJ2-1; no definite D call. Trimming cost V 0 bases and J 4 bases, with 7 bases left between them. Germline V lookup: CDR1 SEHNR, CDR2 FQNEAQ (reference sequence). CDR3 length equals 14 residues. The chain's CDR3 is CASSLAGTYNEQFF. The DNA for the CDR3 is TGTGCCAGCAGCTTAGCGGGAACTTACAATGAGCAGTTCTTC.

The chain has TRBV19 and TRBJ1-3; D is undetermined. Deletions cut 2 bases from V and 4 bases from J, with 6 bases between. This CDR3 is built from 13 residues. Germline V gives CDR1 LNHDA, CDR2 SQIVND (reference sequence). DNA of the CDR3: TGTGCCAGTAGTATAACGGAGGGAAACACCATATATTTT. As protein: CASSITEGNTIYF.

The V and J genes are TRBV5-6 and TRBJ2-3; D call uncertain. Between the trimmed V and J ends, which lost 0 bases and 5 bases, there was a span of 7 bases. Germline assignment: CDR1 SGHDT and CDR2 YYEEEE. The CDR3 has 13 residues. The CDR3 DNA sequence: TGTGCCAGCAGCTTGGTGCTAGGAGATACGCAGTATTTT. Translated: CASSLVLGDTQYF.

The chain links TRBV4-3 to TRBJ1-1; D uncertain. The V and J ends lost 1 base and 1 base respectively, with 16 bases between them. In germline, CDR1 is LGHNA, CDR2 YSLEER. The CDR3 is 17 amino acids. The chain's CDR3 is CASSQAEFGLRNTEAFF. CDR3 sequence (DNA): TGCGCCAGCAGCCAAGCCGAATTTGGACTACGGAACACTGAAGCTTTCTTT.

The V call is TRBV7-3, the J call TRBJ1-5; 9 bases fit TRBD1. The CDR3 has 17 residues. Unmatched junction bases numbered 11, after V lost 3 bases and J lost 5 bases. Germline V CDR1 and CDR2: SGHTA, FQGTGA. The DNA of the CDR3 is TGTGCCAGCAGCTTGACAGGGACAGGGAGAGGGGATCAGCCCCAGCATTTT. Translated, it gives CASSLTGTGRGDQPQHF.

The J gene is TRBJ2-1, the V gene TRBV4-3; maybe TRBD1 (6 bases). Between the trimmed V and J ends, which lost 1 base and 2 bases, there was a span of 12 bases. Germline V CDR1 and CDR2: LGHNA, YSLEER. The CDR3 length is 16 residues. CDR3 bases: TGCGCCAGCAGCCAAGTAGGACCAGGGGCCTACAATGAGCAGTTCTTC. Protein product: CASSQVGPGAYNEQFF.

This clone was seen just once. The rearrangement links TRBV30 to TRBJ1-1, with D unresolved. Germline V gene lookup returns CDR1 GTSNPN and CDR2 SVGIG (reference sequence). V dropped 3 bases and J dropped 2 bases, with 16 bases sitting between them. The CDR3 extends over 15 amino acids. The CDR3 bases are TGTGCCTGGAGGAAGCGAGTCAAGAATAACACTGAAGCTTTCTTT. Translating it yields CAWRKRVKNNTEAFF.